These 21 T cell receptor beta chains came from one sample sequenced in a study of human T cells and chemical hapten exposure. The total RNA was obtained from whole blood that was not fractionated. Individual cDNA molecules (in the library) carried attached unique molecular identifiers. TCRdb processed the reads anew with MiXCR; each CDR3 protein has one entry. In the table there are 95,000 to 150,000 distinct CDR3 sequences, 8.5% to 9% of which are singletons. The specimen was whole blood. These receptor sequences come from a human donor in good health. Some clones in this sample may be carry-over from other donors' samples.

The chain joins TRBV6-5 to TRBJ2-3; 10 bases match TRBD2. Per germline, CDR1 MNHEY and CDR2 SVGAGI. This CDR3 has 16 residues. After removal of 0 bases from V and 6 bases from J, the junction contained 6 bases not matched to a gene. This CDR3 reads CASSYSSGRAGDTQYF. The CDR3 DNA reads TGTGCCAGCAGTTACTCGAGCGGGAGGGCCGGGGATACGCAGTATTTT.

This clonotype was counted at least ten times. The J gene is TRBJ2-2, the V gene TRBV20-1, with 9 bases fitting TRBD1. This CDR3 is 17 amino acids long. Germline V gene data show CDR1 as DFQATT and CDR2 as SNEGSKA (reference sequence). The trim removed 0 bases at V and 4 bases at J, leaving 9 bases unmatched. CDR3 sequence: CSARDRAGTGITGELFF. The CDR3 nucleotides read TGCAGTGCTAGAGATAGGGCCGGGACAGGGATCACCGGGGAGCTGTTTTTT.

This clonotype was recorded many times. The gene calls are TRBV12-3 or TRBV12-4 and TRBJ2-7; TRBD2 agrees at 7 bases. The length of the CDR3 is 16 residues. Losses at the gene ends were 4 bases for V and 0 bases for J; bases not matched to a gene: 9. The CDR3 spells CASSSLAVLPSYEQYF. CDR3 coding DNA: TGTGCCAGCAGTTCCCTAGCGGTCTTACCCTCCTACGAGCAGTACTTC.

This clonotype was counted many times. The gene calls are TRBV5-1 and TRBJ1-2, with D maybe TRBD1 (5 bases). Germline loops: CDR1 SGHRS, CDR2 YFSETQ. The ends were cut back, 4 bases at V and 0 bases at J, with 13 bases in the middle. The length of the CDR3 is 15 residues. The CDR3 spells CASSVSDRSNYGYTF. CDR3 DNA sequence: TGCGCCAGCAGCGTCTCCGACAGATCTAACTATGGCTACACCTTC.

In this sample, this clonotype turned up many times. V gene TRBV6-5 combines with J gene TRBJ1-5, with 7 bases identical to TRBD1. CDR1 and CDR2 from the germline V gene are MNHEY and SVGAGI. There are 16 residues in the CDR3. Trimming at V came to 9 bases and at J to 0 bases, leaving 11 bases not matched to a gene. CDR3 DNA sequence: TGTGCCAGTCGGCCCTCAGGGGGTTATAGCAATCAGCCCCAGCATTTT. Protein product: CASRPSGGYSNQPQHF.

This clonotype was seen repeatedly, ten times or more. This chain uses TRBV3-1 with TRBJ1-1; D not resolved. The CDR3 is made up of 15 amino acids. The V and J ends lost 5 bases and 3 bases respectively, with 16 bases between them. Germline assignment: CDR1 LGHDT and CDR2 YNNKEL (reference sequence). The CDR3: CASSARQFMDTEAFF. The CDR3 bases are TGTGCCAGCAGCGCCCGCCAATTTATGGACACTGAAGCTTTCTTT.

In its sample, this clonotype was seen many times. This chain links TRBV24-1 with TRBJ1-3; 9 nucleotides match TRBD1. CDR3 length equals 17 residues. With V trimmed by 1 base and J by 0 bases, 3 bases remained unmatched. Per germline, CDR1 KGHDR and CDR2 SFDVKD. The CDR3 DNA follows: TGTGCCACCAGTGATTTCCTGGGACAGGGCTCTGGAAACACCATATATTTT. Translating gives CATSDFLGQGSGNTIYF.

CDR3 DNA sequence: TGTGCCAGCAACCCGACAGGGGCCCGAAGAGGGAATGAGCAGTTCTTC. Its protein product is CASNPTGARRGNEQFF. This chain uses TRBV2 with TRBJ2-1; 8 positions agree with TRBD1. CDR1 and CDR2 from the germline V gene are SNHLY and FYNNEI. The J segment lost 7 bases and the V segment lost 7 bases, leaving 15 bases of the junction unmatched. The CDR3 contains 16 residues.

This clonotype was seen a single time. This chain joins TRBV6-1 and TRBJ2-6; 11 nucleotides match TRBD2. This CDR3 has 18 residues. Germline V gene data show CDR1 as MNHNS and CDR2 as SASEGT. With 4 bases clipped from V and 4 bases from J, the junction kept 9 bases outside the gene matches. CDR3: CASSAISGRASGANVLTF. CDR3 nucleotides: TGTGCCAGCAGTGCAATTAGCGGGAGGGCCTCCGGGGCCAACGTCCTGACTTTC.

The sample holds many counts of this clonotype. The chain recombines TRBV27 with TRBJ2-1, with TRBD1 matching over 8 bases. This CDR3 region has 14 residues. J was trimmed by 4 bases and V by 3 bases; bases with no gene match: 2. Germline V CDR1 and CDR2: MNHEY, SMNVEV (reference sequence). The CDR3 loop is CASSFGQGYNEQFF. The CDR3 DNA sequence: TGTGCCAGCAGTTTTGGACAGGGTTACAATGAGCAGTTCTTC.

This clonotype was recorded at least ten times. The chain has TRBV7-9 and TRBJ1-1; D is undetermined. With 8 bases removed from V and 2 bases from J, the gap between germline ends came to 9 bases. The CDR3 runs 12 residues. The germline gives CDR1 SEHNR, CDR2 FQNEAQ (reference sequence). CDR3 amino acids: CASQEPNTEAFF. CDR3 nucleotide sequence: TGTGCCAGCCAGGAGCCCAACACTGAAGCTTTCTTT.

The chain is built from TRBV7-9 and TRBJ2-2; 7 positions match TRBD2. This CDR3 has 16 amino acids. Trimming at V came to 4 bases and at J to 0 bases, leaving 5 bases not matched to a gene. The germline CDR1 and CDR2 sequences are SEHNR and FQNEAQ (reference sequence). The CDR3 nucleotides are TGTGCCAGCAGCTCGACTCTAGCGGCGAACACCGGGGAGCTGTTTTTT. Amino acids: CASSSTLAANTGELFF.

This clonotype was recorded a few times. The V call is TRBV5-1, the J call TRBJ1-1; D uncertain. V lost 5 bases and J lost 6, with 17 bases in between. CDR3 length equals 14 residues. Per germline, CDR1 SGHRS and CDR2 YFSETQ. CDR3 bases: TGCGCCAGCAGGCGGGTGACTTATCAGTCTGAAGCTTTCTTT. This sequence encodes CASRRVTYQSEAFF.

The table lists this clonotype with many counts. The chain recombines TRBV6-5 with TRBJ2-7; no clear D gene. The germline gives CDR1 MNHEY, CDR2 SVGAGI. CDR3 length equals 13 residues. The V and J ends lost 8 bases and 1 base respectively, with 12 bases between them. The CDR3 nucleotides are TGTGCCAGCGCCCCCAAGTTATCCTACGAGCAGTACTTC. Its protein is CASAPKLSYEQYF.

The chain has TRBV12-5 and TRBJ2-1; TRBD2 matches at 9 bases. The length of the CDR3 is 17 residues. V lost 8 bases and J lost 7; bases outside the gene matches: 18. Looked up from germline, CDR1 is LGHNT and CDR2 is FRNRAP. The DNA of the CDR3 is TGTGCTAGTATCGTGACGGCGGGAGGGCCTAGTTATAATGAGCAGTTCTTC. Translating gives CASIVTAGGPSYNEQFF.

This clonotype was found a few times. The chain uses TRBV27 and TRBJ2-5; TRBD2 might be the D (5 bases). Trimming took 5 bases from V and 5 from J, leaving 21 bases between them. This CDR3 has 16 residues. Germline V gene data show CDR1 as MNHEY and CDR2 as SMNVEV (reference sequence). CDR3 sequence (DNA): TGTGCCAGCAGTCCGTCTTTACAAGAGGGAGTGGAGACCCAGTACTTC. Encoded protein: CASSPSLQEGVETQYF.

The CDR3 DNA reads as TGTGCCAGCAGTGATACCGGGACGGTAAATCAGCCCCAGCATTTT. The encoded protein is CASSDTGTVNQPQHF. The J gene is TRBJ1-5, the V gene TRBV2; the D gene is possibly TRBD1 (5 bases). Trimming took 3 bases from V and 4 from J, leaving 13 bases between them. The CDR3 runs 15 residues. CDR1 and CDR2 from the germline V gene are SNHLY and FYNNEI.

This clonotype has at least ten counts. The chain joins TRBV20-1 to TRBJ1-2; D is unclear. CDR3 length: 14 amino acids. V lost 0 bases, J lost 4 bases, and 12 bases lay in between. The germline V gene has CDR1 DFQATT and CDR2 SNEGSKA (reference sequence). CDR3 in amino acids: CSARERLEGYGYTF. DNA of the CDR3: TGCAGTGCTAGAGAGCGGTTGGAGGGCTATGGCTACACCTTC.

This clonotype was detected only a few times. V gene TRBV9 combines with J gene TRBJ1-6, with 7 nucleotides matching TRBD1. V trimming: 2 bases; J trimming: 5 bases; junction bases outside the gene matches: 1. The CDR3 covers 14 residues. Germline V gives CDR1 SGDLS, CDR2 YYNGEE. CDR3 nucleotide sequence: TGTGCCAGCAGCGTGAGGGGGCATAATTCACCCCTCCACTTT. It codes for CASSVRGHNSPLHF.

This clonotype was seen more than once but under ten times. V is TRBV28 and J is TRBJ1-3; possible D gene TRBD1, 5 bases. Trimming shortened V by 5 bases and J by 1 base, and 15 bases separated the two germline ends. This CDR3 region has 16 residues. Germline V lookup: CDR1 MDHEN, CDR2 SYDVKM. CDR3 protein: CASSPGWGLSGNTIYF. For the CDR3, the DNA is TGTGCCAGCAGTCCAGGATGGGGACTTTCTGGAAACACCATATATTTT.

This chain uses TRBV5-1 with TRBJ1-1; a weak D match, TRBD1 (5 bases). Germline loops: CDR1 SGHRS, CDR2 YFSETQ. The V end was cut by 4 bases, the J end by 5 bases, with 12 bases between. This CDR3 has 13 amino acids. The chain's CDR3 is CASSTAGWTEAFF. The CDR3 DNA is TGCGCCAGCAGCACCGCAGGGTGGACTGAAGCTTTCTTT.